Listed below are T cell receptor beta chains from one sample, sequenced in a study of blood T cell repertoires in COVID-19. Profiling relied on immunoSEQ multiplex PCR, and the TCRdb table lists in-frame clones only, not all of them. Here the sample spans fewer than 300,000 clones, approximately 85% being singletons. The sequencing sample was made of peripheral blood. The receptors shown here come from a human donor with COVID-19, enrolled during active disease. The donor label of this sample is uncertain. Each CDR3 is given with its conserved first and last residue. The order of the fields is J gene, clone size, V gene, D gene, CDR3 protein, CDR3 DNA. A D gene is named only where the DNA matches it firmly. A row's size may be missing; if present it is once, few, many or a size class.

J: TRBJ1-3
size: -
V: TRBV10-1
D: TRBD1
CDR3: CASSVFEGQDTSGNTIYF
DNA: TGCGCCAGCAGTGTATTCGAGGGACAGGACACCTCTGGAAACACCATATATTTT

J: TRBJ1-6
size: -
V: TRBV11-2
D: -
CDR3: CASSLFWPVTNSPLHF
DNA: TGTGCCAGCAGCTTATTTTGGCCCGTCACCAATTCACCCCTCCACTTT

J: TRBJ1-5
size: -
V: TRBV28
D: TRBD1
CDR3: CASSSGQGSQPQHF
DNA: TGTGCCAGCAGTTCCGGACAGGGCTCGCAGCCCCAGCATTTT

J: TRBJ2-3
size: few
V: TRBV5-5
D: TRBD1
CDR3: CASSPWTGQTQYF
DNA: TGTGCCAGCAGCCCCTGGACAGGGCAAACGCAGTATTTT

J: TRBJ1-5
size: -
V: TRBV6-5
D: -
CDR3: CASTLSLAVYF
DNA: TGTGCCAGCACCCTGTCCCTCGCGGTGTATTTT

J: TRBJ2-1
size: many
V: TRBV7-2
D: TRBD2
CDR3: CASSLAGTSVYNEQFF
DNA: TGTGCCAGCAGCTTAGCTGGGACTAGCGTTTACAATGAGCAGTTCTTC

J: TRBJ1-6
size: -
V: TRBV6-4
D: -
CDR3: CASSVMENSPLHF
DNA: TGTGCCAGCAGTGTCATGGAGAATTCACCCCTCCACTTT

J: TRBJ1-1
size: -
V: TRBV20-1
D: -
CDR3: CSARPNTFF
DNA: TGCAGTGCTAGACCTAATACTTTCTTT

J: TRBJ2-1
size: -
V: TRBV6-4
D: -
CDR3: CASRDSRDRDAGGPYNEQFF
DNA: TGTGCCAGCAGGGACAGTAGGGACAGGGACGCGGGAGGGCCCTACAATGAGCAGTTCTTC

J: TRBJ1-4
size: -
V: TRBV30
D: -
CDR3: CAWSAFGRNEKLFF
DNA: TGTGCCTGGAGTGCCTTTGGGAGAAATGAAAAACTGTTTTTT

J: TRBJ2-3
size: -
V: TRBV7-2
D: TRBD1
CDR3: CASSLGGQGADTQYF
DNA: TGTGCCAGCAGCTTAGGGGGACAGGGGGCAGATACGCAGTATTTT

J: TRBJ2-7
size: -
V: TRBV6-5
D: TRBD2
CDR3: CASSPKTSLTHEQYF
DNA: TGTGCCAGCAGTCCGAAGACTAGCTTGACCCACGAGCAGTACTTC

J: TRBJ2-1
size: -
V: TRBV7-9
D: TRBD1
CDR3: CASSRRDREYNEQFF
DNA: TGTGCCAGCAGCAGACGGGACAGGGAGTACAATGAGCAGTTCTTC

J: TRBJ2-5
size: -
V: TRBV28
D: -
CDR3: CASSFQQQETQYF
DNA: TGTGCCAGCAGTTTCCAACAGCAAGAGACCCAGTACTTC

J: TRBJ1-6
size: -
V: TRBV30
D: TRBD1
CDR3: CAWSFRGGQVNNSPLHF
DNA: TGTGCCTGGTCGTTCCGCGGGGGACAGGTGAATAATTCACCCCTCCACTTT

J: TRBJ1-3
size: once
V: TRBV9
D: TRBD1
CDR3: CASSLTGGPGNTIYF
DNA: TGTGCCAGCTCCCTGACAGGGGGGCCTGGAAACACCATATATTTT

J: TRBJ1-2
size: -
V: TRBV15
D: TRBD1
CDR3: CATSADDRAAGYTF
DNA: TGTGCCACCAGCGCGGACGACAGGGCGGCTGGCTACACCTTC

J: TRBJ1-6
size: few
V: TRBV12-5
D: -
CDR3: CASGLALGSPLHF
DNA: TGTGCTAGTGGTTTGGCCCTAGGTTCACCCCTCCACTTT

J: TRBJ2-7
size: -
V: TRBV29-1
D: -
CDR3: CSGGSGRYEQYF
DNA: TGCAGCGGGGGGTCAGGGAGGTACGAGCAGTACTTC

J: TRBJ1-6
size: -
V: TRBV7-8
D: -
CDR3: CASSPPGRAGSPLHF
DNA: TGTGCCAGCAGCCCACCGGGCAGGGCCGGTTCACCCCTCCACTTT

J: TRBJ2-7
size: -
V: TRBV6-5
D: TRBD1
CDR3: CASRGRGRGYEQYF
DNA: TGTGCCAGCAGGGGCAGGGGCAGGGGGTACGAGCAGTACTTC

J: TRBJ2-3
size: -
V: TRBV7-3
D: -
CDR3: CASSLNEADTQYF
DNA: TGTGCCAGCAGCTTAAATGAGGCAGATACGCAGTATTTT

J: TRBJ2-1
size: -
V: TRBV6-4
D: TRBD2
CDR3: CASSELAGGYNEQFF
DNA: TGTGCCAGCAGTGAGCTAGCGGGAGGGTACAATGAGCAGTTCTTC

J: TRBJ1-2
size: -
V: TRBV7-2
D: -
CDR3: CASSLRSYGYTF
DNA: TGTGCCAGCAGCCTCCGGAGCTATGGCTACACCTTC

J: TRBJ2-7
size: -
V: TRBV3-1/TRBV3-2
D: -
CDR3: CASSQGNGAYEQYF
DNA: TGTGCCAGCAGCCAAGGTAACGGAGCCTACGAGCAGTACTTC

J: TRBJ2-7
size: -
V: TRBV19
D: TRBD1
CDR3: CASSTTPGTEYEQYF
DNA: TGTGCCAGTAGTACCACCCCCGGGACAGAATACGAGCAGTACTTC

J: TRBJ1-4
size: -
V: TRBV6-1
D: -
CDR3: CASSEAGTAGNEKLFF
DNA: TGTGCCAGCAGTGAGGCAGGAACGGCGGGTAATGAAAAACTGTTTTTT

J: TRBJ1-5
size: -
V: TRBV30
D: -
CDR3: CACGGGNSNQPQHF
DNA: TGTGCCTGTGGTGGGGGGAATAGCAATCAGCCCCAGCATTTT

J: TRBJ2-2
size: -
V: TRBV4-1
D: TRBD2
CDR3: CASSQDIAGTGELFF
DNA: TGCGCCAGCAGCCAGGACATAGCGGGGACCGGGGAGCTGTTTTTT

J: TRBJ1-5
size: -
V: TRBV10-3
D: TRBD1
CDR3: CAIGGTGSQPQHF
DNA: TGTGCCATCGGGGGGACAGGGAGTCAGCCCCAGCATTTT

J: TRBJ2-6
size: -
V: TRBV4-3
D: TRBD1
CDR3: CASSQEGTGTGANVLTF
DNA: TGCGCCAGCAGCCAAGAAGGGACAGGGACTGGGGCCAACGTCCTGACTTTC

J: TRBJ1-4
size: few
V: TRBV7-8
D: -
CDR3: CASSLVQATNEKLFF
DNA: TGTGCCAGCAGCTTAGTCCAGGCAACTAATGAAAAACTGTTTTTT

J: TRBJ2-1
size: -
V: TRBV7-3
D: TRBD1
CDR3: CASSRDRGTNNEQFF
DNA: TGTGCCAGCAGCCGTGACAGGGGGACCAACAATGAGCAGTTCTTC

J: TRBJ1-1
size: -
V: TRBV30
D: -
CDR3: CAWSNYGTTEAFF
DNA: TGTGCCTGGAGTAATTACGGGACAACCGAAGCTTTCTTT

J: TRBJ1-2
size: -
V: TRBV30
D: -
CDR3: CAWSLDWDSGYTF
DNA: TGTGCCTGGAGCCTCGATTGGGACTCCGGCTACACCTTC

J: TRBJ1-4
size: -
V: TRBV18
D: TRBD1
CDR3: CASSPGQANEKLFF
DNA: TGTGCCAGCTCACCGGGACAGGCTAATGAAAAACTGTTTTTT

J: TRBJ2-5
size: once
V: TRBV7-7
D: -
CDR3: CASSLGGLPLGAQETQYF
DNA: TGTGCTAGCAGCTTAGGAGGTCTTCCGCTGGGGGCTCAAGAGACCCAGTACTTC

J: TRBJ1-1
size: -
V: TRBV2
D: -
CDR3: CASSVGSTGITEAFF
DNA: TGTGCCAGCAGCGTTGGGTCAACAGGGATCACTGAAGCTTTCTTT

J: TRBJ1-1
size: -
V: TRBV11-2
D: -
CDR3: CASSLTANTEAFF
DNA: TGTGCCAGCAGCCTAACAGCGAACACTGAAGCTTTCTTT

J: TRBJ2-1
size: -
V: TRBV6-1
D: TRBD1
CDR3: CASSGSPGQGYNEQFF
DNA: TGTGCCAGCAGTGGGTCCCCGGGACAGGGATACAATGAGCAGTTCTTC

J: TRBJ2-5
size: -
V: TRBV11-1
D: -
CDR3: CASSRGSQETQYF
DNA: TGTGCCAGCAGCAGGGGGAGCCAAGAGACCCAGTACTTC

J: TRBJ1-2
size: -
V: TRBV19
D: -
CDR3: CASSVQAAGYGYTF
DNA: TGTGCCAGTAGTGTCCAGGCAGCTGGCTATGGCTACACCTTC

J: TRBJ1-1
size: once
V: TRBV19
D: -
CDR3: CASSIAAAANTEAFF
DNA: TGTGCCAGTAGTATCGCGGCAGCCGCGAACACTGAAGCTTTCTTT

J: TRBJ2-7
size: -
V: TRBV3-1/TRBV3-2
D: TRBD2
CDR3: CASSQERAGEVGYEQYF
DNA: TGTGCCAGCAGCCAAGAAAGGGCGGGAGAGGTGGGCTACGAGCAGTACTTC

J: TRBJ2-1
size: once
V: TRBV7-8
D: -
CDR3: CASSLVAGSSYNEQFF
DNA: TGTGCCAGCAGCTTAGTGGCGGGAAGCTCCTACAATGAGCAGTTCTTC

J: TRBJ2-3
size: -
V: TRBV3-1/TRBV3-2
D: -
CDR3: CASSLSMTERTDTQYF
DNA: TGTGCCAGCAGCCTATCCATGACAGAACGCACAGATACGCAGTATTTT

J: TRBJ1-5
size: -
V: TRBV5-4
D: TRBD1
CDR3: CASSSTPDRAPQPQHF
DNA: TGTGCCAGCAGCTCGACCCCGGACAGGGCACCCCAGCCCCAGCATTTT

J: TRBJ1-5
size: -
V: TRBV7-8
D: -
CDR3: CASSLTHDSNQPQHF
DNA: TGTGCCAGCAGCTTGACTCACGATAGCAATCAGCCCCAGCATTTT

J: TRBJ2-7
size: -
V: TRBV5-4
D: -
CDR3: CASTFGGFGPANSYEQYF
DNA: TGTGCCAGCACTTTTGGGGGGTTTGGCCCCGCTAACTCCTACGAGCAGTACTTC

J: TRBJ2-1
size: -
V: TRBV28
D: TRBD2
CDR3: CASSPWTSGRNNEQFF
DNA: TGTGCCAGCAGTCCATGGACTAGCGGGAGGAACAATGAGCAGTTCTTC

J: TRBJ2-3
size: -
V: TRBV7-2
D: TRBD2
CDR3: CASSLTGTSGSTDTQYF
DNA: TGTGCCAGCAGCCTAACCGGGACTAGCGGGAGCACAGATACGCAGTATTTT

J: TRBJ2-7
size: few
V: TRBV27
D: -
CDR3: CASSHSGGTPYEQYF
DNA: TGTGCCAGCAGTCACTCAGGGGGGACGCCCTACGAGCAGTACTTC

J: TRBJ2-7
size: once
V: TRBV6-2/TRBV6-3
D: TRBD1
CDR3: CASSSRTGTSYEQYF
DNA: TGTGCCAGCAGTTCAAGGACAGGAACCTCCTACGAGCAGTACTTC

J: TRBJ2-1
size: -
V: TRBV10-3
D: -
CDR3: CAISEVRGNEQFF
DNA: TGTGCCATCAGTGAGGTCCGGGGTAATGAGCAGTTCTTC

J: TRBJ1-5
size: few
V: TRBV3-1/TRBV3-2
D: TRBD1
CDR3: CASSQDKLDRANQPQHF
DNA: TGTGCCAGCAGCCAAGATAAGTTGGACAGGGCCAATCAGCCCCAGCATTTT

J: TRBJ2-5
size: -
V: TRBV7-2
D: TRBD2
CDR3: CASSPLGLAGFQETQYF
DNA: TGTGCCAGCAGCCCACTCGGACTAGCGGGGTTCCAAGAGACCCAGTACTTC

J: TRBJ2-5
size: -
V: TRBV11-2
D: TRBD2
CDR3: CASSRGGRQETQYF
DNA: TGTGCCAGCAGCCGGGGGGGGAGGCAAGAGACCCAGTACTTC

J: TRBJ1-1
size: -
V: TRBV20-1
D: TRBD1
CDR3: CSASTQGAGTEAFF
DNA: TGCAGTGCTAGTACACAGGGGGCAGGCACTGAAGCTTTCTTT

J: TRBJ1-1
size: once
V: TRBV7-9
D: -
CDR3: CASRKTGAMNTEAFF
DNA: TGTGCCAGCAGGAAAACAGGTGCTATGAACACTGAAGCTTTCTTT

J: TRBJ1-5
size: -
V: TRBV28
D: -
CDR3: CASSNLSGTRENRPQHF
DNA: TGTGCCAGCAGTAACCTATCCGGGACAAGGGAGAATCGGCCCCAGCATTTT